A single sample gave rise to the 6 T cell receptor beta chains below, sequenced in a study of neurological immune-mediated disorders. TCRdb reprocessed the 5' RACE reads with MiXCR, giving one entry per CDR3 protein. This sample has more than 9,000 distinct CDR3 sequences, with roughly 21% found just once. Sequencing was performed on CD8+ T cells from blood. All receptors come from a woman aged 55-69 years with HTLV-1-associated myelopathy (HAM/TSP).

In its sample, this clonotype was seen many times. This chain uses TRBV6-1 with TRBJ1-2; no firm D call. The CDR3 extends over 16 amino acids. V was clipped by 1 base and J by 4 bases, with 16 bases between them. Germline lookup yields CDR1 MNHNS and CDR2 SASEGT. The chain's CDR3 is CASSEERWGVIYGYTF. The CDR3 nucleotides read TGTGCCAGCAGTGAAGAAAGGTGGGGAGTGATCTATGGCTACACCTTC.

This clonotype was counted at least ten times. The chain has TRBV5-5 and TRBJ1-5; D unclear. The V gene's germline CDR1 is SGHKS and CDR2 YYEKEE (reference sequence). The CDR3 contains 14 residues. V lost 2 bases, J lost 4 bases, and 10 bases lay in between. CDR3 DNA: TGTGCCAGCAGCTTATCGTCATCGAATCAGCCCCAGCATTTT. Its translation: CASSLSSSNQPQHF.

This clonotype came up many times. The genes are TRBV27 and TRBJ1-1; D may be TRBD1 (6 bases). Trimming shortened V by 0 bases and J by 4 bases, and 6 bases separated the two germline ends. CDR3 length equals 13 residues. Per germline, CDR1 MNHEY and CDR2 SMNVEV (reference sequence). The CDR3 bases are TGTGCCAGCAGTTTATCAGGGGGCACTGAAGCTTTCTTT. This gives the protein CASSLSGGTEAFF.

This clonotype was observed many times. The chain couples TRBV7-3 to TRBJ2-1; 11 nucleotides agree with TRBD2. V was clipped by 2 bases and J by 9 bases; unmatched bases: 3. The CDR3 is 14 amino acids. Germline V CDR1 and CDR2: SGHTA, FQGTGA. In DNA form, the CDR3 reads TGTGCCAGCAGCTTATTAGCGGGGGGGCCTGAGCAGTTCTTC. This translates into CASSLLAGGPEQFF.

This clonotype occurred many times. CDR3 in DNA: TGTGCCAGCAGCTCCGGGACAGGGATTCAGCCCCAGCATTTT. Protein sequence: CASSSGTGIQPQHF. J is TRBJ1-5 and V is TRBV7-9; the match to TRBD1 covers 9 bases. The CDR3 runs to 14 residues. V was clipped by 4 bases and J by 6 bases; unmatched bases: 4. CDR1 and CDR2 from the germline V gene are SEHNR and FQNEAQ (reference sequence).

The J gene is TRBJ1-1, the V gene TRBV29-1; no clear D. Germline-derived CDR1 and CDR2 are SQVTM and ANQGSEA. Trimming removed 6 bases at V and 8 bases at J, with 19 bases between. The CDR3 runs 13 residues. Here the CDR3 DNA reads TGCAGCGTGGCGGACGGACTTAACCCCGAAGCTTTCTTT. Residues: CSVADGLNPEAFF.